One T cell receptor (beta chain) is described in this entry. This clone was seen only a few times. The antigen this receptor binds is unknown. No much larger clonotype is one base removed from it; base qualities were not supplied. At the junction V is shortened by 6 bases and J by 2 bases; bases outside the gene matches: 6. The CDR3 starts with the cysteine, ends with the phenylalanine, and has 13 residues. CDR3 DNA is the only sequence kept; it has 39 bases, read in frame from the first base. In the germline V gene (reference sequence), CDR1 corresponds to DFQATT and CDR2 to SNEGSKA. These data belong to a study of metastatic and nonmetastatic thyroid tumors (dated by TCRdb to 2018 to 2021). Regarding the study in general: Repertoires from peripheral blood and from tumor or nodule tissue samples of malignant and benign thyroid patients were compared.

The full study reports these points: In both blood and tumor samples, malignant tumors were reported to have significantly higher TCR beta diversity than benign nodules.

The library was generated by PCR. The listed sequencing device is Illumina HiSeq 4000. High-throughput sequencing was used to profile the TCR beta-chain CDR3 region of every patient. The study's own analysis went as follows. Drawing on CDR3 differences between clinicopathological groups, the researchers built a classifier meant to tell apart patients with distant-metastatic papillary thyroid cancer. Repertoire diversity was assessed with the Shannon index, and tumor-blood repertoire similarity with the Morisita-Horn index. TCRdb reran the public reads through fastp at Q25 and MiXCR, keeping productive beta chains. For this entry, the V and J calls and clone size follow TCRdb and not the study's own pipeline. The sample contains about 16,000 clones, 27% of them found a single time. The ten biggest clones cover 13% of the sample. Before undergoing thyroid surgery, none of the patients had been given any kind of treatment. Using T-cell receptor beta sequencing, the researchers looked back retrospectively at clinical samples from patients, gathered between about 2011 and 2019.

The TCR was taken from a female donor with papillary thyroid cancer or a benign thyroid nodule (not recorded which). Some clones in this sample may be carry-over from other donors' samples. Material: adjacent normal tissue. The V gene is TRBV20-1 and the J gene is TRBJ1-2, and TRBD1 matches 7 of the central bases. The CDR3 protein: CSAVGTANYGYTF. The DNA reads as follows: TGCAGTGCGGTCGGGACAGCCAACTATGGCTACACCTTC.